This TCR beta chain was captured by sequencing in a study of blood T cells in healthy people across ages. About the research overall: Template-switching capture recovered about one barcoded beta molecule per two T cells.

A second about 7 to 12 cycle PCR used barcoded and J-beta primers. TCRdb fed the 5' RACE reads into MiXCR, producing one record per CDR3 protein. Among about 670,000 distinct CDR3 sequences listed, over 40% were seen once. Healthy Caucasian individuals from Russia aged about 6 to 90 were enrolled as donors. Peripheral blood was drawn, roughly 10 milliliters per donor. At least 5 micrograms of total RNA were extracted per sample. From germline, CDR1 is KGHDR and CDR2 SFDVKD. The CDR3 spans 16 residues. Trimming took off 4 bases at V and 4 bases at J, with 18 bases between the two ends. The chain uses TRBV24-1 and TRBJ1-2, with a possible D match to TRBD1 (6 bases). The sequence derives from a woman older than 75 in good health. The specimen was blood. CDR3 coding DNA: TGTGCCACCAGTGACCCCGGACAGTCGGACCTCTATGGCTACACCTTC. Translation: CATSDPGQSDLYGYTF.